This section outlines one TCR beta chain sequence together with its context. This CDR3 is built from 15 residues. V lost 3 bases, J lost 2 bases, and 1 base stayed unmatched. The germline V gene has CDR1 MNHNS and CDR2 SASEGT. This specimen belongs to a study of blood T cells in healthy people across ages. Using a J-beta primer mix together with a sample-barcoded 5' primer, a second PCR was run for about 7 to 12 cycles. TCRdb ran MiXCR on the 5' RACE reads and lists one entry per CDR3 protein. The sample shows 850,000 to 1,000,000 distinct CDR3 sequences, roughly half of them seen only once. The sample consisted of blood. This clonotype originated in a woman aged 60-70 years in good health. The chain links TRBV6-1 to TRBJ2-6; 7 bases fit TRBD1. The CDR3, as DNA: TGTGCCAGCAGTGAGACAGGGACTGGGGCCAACGTCCTGACTTTC. As protein: CASSETGTGANVLTF.